The rows below give T cell receptor beta chains drawn from one sample of a study of CD8+CD57+ T cells in acquired aplastic anemia. Via MiXCR, TCRdb re-called the reads, giving one row per CDR3 protein. The sample consists of 250,000 or so distinct CDR3 sequences, 45% to 50% of them appearing once. The source material was sorted CD4+, CD8+, or CD8+CD57+ T cells (not recorded which) from PBMCs. Receptors originate from a human donor with aplastic anemia. Each CDR3 is given with its conserved first and last residue. The D gene is left open where the match is weak.

TRBD2	TRBJ2-3	TRBV11-2	CASSLYASGGADTQYF
TRBD2	TRBJ2-7	TRBV5-6	CASSHGLAGGLPYEQYF
.	TRBJ2-3	TRBV24-1	CATSESNTDTQYF
TRBD1	TRBJ1-1	TRBV5-1	CASTGDSTTEAFF
.	TRBJ2-7	TRBV5-1	CASSLAYGAYEQYF
.	TRBJ2-1	TRBV7-8	CASSLGVGNEQFF
.	TRBJ2-1	TRBV27	CASRVQLNEQFF
.	TRBJ2-7	TRBV29-1	CSVEKEQGDYEQYF
.	TRBJ1-4	TRBV24-1	CATSDPKGEKLFF
TRBD1	TRBJ1-1	TRBV20-1	CSASTGGASEAFF
.	TRBJ1-2	TRBV7-3	CASTLLSPIDGYTF
.	TRBJ1-6	TRBV28	CASEQGNSPLHF
.	TRBJ2-6	TRBV14	CASSQGAGTIDRPSGANVLTF
.	TRBJ2-5	TRBV10-3	CAISAGRETQYF
TRBD2	TRBJ2-7	TRBV20-1	CRETSGRYAYEQYF
TRBD1	TRBJ2-7	TRBV27	CASSQTQGVTSYEQYF
TRBD2	TRBJ2-5	TRBV6-5	CASSYGGVQETQYF
TRBD1	TRBJ2-2	TRBV24-1	CATSDSAGTGWPNTGELFF
.	TRBJ2-1	TRBV6-5	CASSYGKNEQFF
.	TRBJ2-7	TRBV15	CATSRAIRAEQYF
.	TRBJ2-7	TRBV12-3/TRBV12-4	CASLDDNYEQYF
TRBD1	TRBJ1-1	TRBV5-1	CASSSYRGENTEAFF
TRBD1	TRBJ1-2	TRBV6-5	CASSSRQGSYGYTF
TRBD1	TRBJ2-7	TRBV27	CASSLQGARDEQYF
TRBD1	TRBJ2-1	TRBV6-5	CASSPQTGTGDNEQFF
TRBD1	TRBJ1-6	TRBV5-1	CASSVMGQGNSPLHF
.	TRBJ2-7	TRBV2	CASSLSPRGPFGEQYF
.	TRBJ1-6	TRBV30	CAWTSGSANSPLHF
.	TRBJ2-7	TRBV9	CASSVGGTFSYEQYF
.	TRBJ2-1	TRBV7-2	CASSLDGRNEQFF
.	TRBJ1-2	TRBV29-1	CSVEEERAVPGYTF
.	TRBJ1-1	TRBV10-3	CAISDRDADFEAFF
.	TRBJ2-1	TRBV20-1	CSASFRFHSYNEQFF
TRBD2	TRBJ2-3	TRBV20-1	CSALGLAGADTQYF
.	TRBJ2-3	TRBV9	CASSLDSRTDTQYF
TRBD1	TRBJ1-2	TRBV7-2	CASTSRGDRGFGYYGYTF
TRBD1	TRBJ1-1	TRBV20-1	CSASWDRSFWNAEAFF
TRBD2	TRBJ2-1	TRBV24-1	CATSDASGSVDNEQFF
.	TRBJ1-1	TRBV19	CASSQGSGAFF
.	TRBJ2-1	TRBV10-2	CASSESTGSLPEQFF
TRBD1	TRBJ2-3	TRBV5-5	CASSLETGGKADTQYF
.	TRBJ2-1	TRBV24-1	CATSDLRGRERFF
.	TRBJ2-1	TRBV10-2	CASRPRGGRNEQFF